Listed below are T cell receptor beta chains from one sample, sequenced in a study of blood T cells in healthy people across ages. Each CDR3 protein gets one entry after TCRdb re-called the 5' RACE reads with MiXCR. The sample holds 1.5 million to 2 million distinct CDR3 sequences; around 35% are singletons and the top ten take about 11%. Sequencing input: blood. These receptors originate from a woman younger than 45 in good health. The CDR3 runs from the conserved cysteine through the conserved F or W. D genes are given only for firm matches. Where a row states a size, it is once, few, many or the class of an expanded clone; other rows omit it.

J gene: TRBJ2-2; D gene: -; clone size: -; V gene: TRBV3-1; CDR3 protein: CASSQDRPRGRGRPGELFF; CDR3 DNA: TGTGCCAGCAGCCAAGATCGCCCCCGGGGCCGGGGGAGACCCGGGGAGCTGTTTTTT
J gene: TRBJ2-7; D gene: TRBD2; clone size: -; V gene: TRBV5-1; CDR3 protein: CASAAFQGGSSYEQYF; CDR3 DNA: TGCGCCAGCGCGGCTTTCCAGGGCGGGAGCTCCTACGAGCAGTACTTC
J gene: TRBJ1-5; D gene: TRBD1; clone size: -; V gene: TRBV6-6; CDR3 protein: CASSSGGTDTPQHF; CDR3 DNA: TGTGCCAGCAGTTCAGGGGGAACCGATACGCCCCAGCATTTT
J gene: TRBJ2-5; D gene: -; clone size: -; V gene: TRBV25-1; CDR3 protein: CASSDTGPLETQYF; CDR3 DNA: TGTGCCAGCAGTGATACAGGGCCCTTGGAGACCCAGTACTTC
J gene: TRBJ2-7; D gene: TRBD1; clone size: many; V gene: TRBV29-1; CDR3 protein: CSVRGQGASVYEQYF; CDR3 DNA: TGCAGCGTGAGGGGACAGGGGGCATCGGTATACGAGCAGTACTTC
J gene: TRBJ1-2; D gene: -; clone size: -; V gene: TRBV21-1; CDR3 protein: CASSKVDGTDYGYTF; CDR3 DNA: TGTGCCAGCAGCAAAGTAGACGGCACGGACTATGGCTACACCTTC
J gene: TRBJ2-7; D gene: -; clone size: few; V gene: TRBV7-9; CDR3 protein: CASGGGRDEQYF; CDR3 DNA: TGTGCCAGCGGAGGGGGGCGGGACGAGCAGTACTTC
J gene: TRBJ1-5; D gene: TRBD1; clone size: few; V gene: TRBV13; CDR3 protein: CASSLSRDRASQPQHF; CDR3 DNA: TGTGCCAGCAGCTTAAGCCGGGACAGGGCATCTCAGCCCCAGCATTTT
J gene: TRBJ2-5; D gene: -; clone size: -; V gene: TRBV9; CDR3 protein: CASSVGLRETQYF; CDR3 DNA: TGTGCCAGCAGCGTCGGGCTGCGGGAGACCCAGTACTTC
J gene: TRBJ2-2; D gene: TRBD1; clone size: -; V gene: TRBV5-1; CDR3 protein: CASSVDRAGRSGERFF; CDR3 DNA: TGCGCCAGCAGCGTGGACAGGGCCGGCCGATCCGGGGAGCGGTTTTTT
J gene: TRBJ2-7; D gene: TRBD1; clone size: few; V gene: TRBV28; CDR3 protein: CASSLSSRGLGEQYF; CDR3 DNA: TGTGCCAGCAGTTTATCTAGCAGGGGGCTGGGAGAGCAGTACTTC
J gene: TRBJ1-1; D gene: -; clone size: -; V gene: TRBV4-1; CDR3 protein: CASSRTMEQGEAFF; CDR3 DNA: TGCGCCAGCAGCCGAACGATGGAACAGGGTGAAGCTTTCTTT
J gene: TRBJ2-2; D gene: -; clone size: -; V gene: TRBV5-1; CDR3 protein: CASSLGQSNTGELFF; CDR3 DNA: TGCGCCAGCAGCTTGGGGCAGTCGAACACCGGGGAGCTGTTTTTT
J gene: TRBJ1-2; D gene: -; clone size: -; V gene: TRBV5-1; CDR3 protein: CASSLGGPIRDGYTF; CDR3 DNA: TGCGCCAGCAGCTTGGGGGGGCCCATACGGGATGGCTACACCTTC
J gene: TRBJ2-7; D gene: -; clone size: -; V gene: TRBV20-1; CDR3 protein: CSARVGEYEQYF; CDR3 DNA: TGCAGTGCTAGAGTGGGAGAGTATGAGCAGTACTTC
J gene: TRBJ2-7; D gene: -; clone size: once; V gene: TRBV10-2; CDR3 protein: CASSEYRVFKYEQYF; CDR3 DNA: TGCGCCAGCAGTGAATACAGGGTGTTTAAGTACGAGCAGTACTTC
J gene: TRBJ1-1; D gene: -; clone size: few; V gene: TRBV28; CDR3 protein: CASSTPHTEAFF; CDR3 DNA: TGTGCCAGCAGTACACCCCACACTGAAGCTTTCTTT
J gene: TRBJ1-2; D gene: -; clone size: -; V gene: TRBV7-2; CDR3 protein: CASRETAYGYSF; CDR3 DNA: TGTGCCAGCAGGGAGACGGCTTATGGCTACTCCTTC
J gene: TRBJ2-3; D gene: -; clone size: -; V gene: TRBV6-5; CDR3 protein: CASSYSWDATDTQYF; CDR3 DNA: TGTGCCAGCAGTTACTCTTGGGACGCTACAGATACGCAGTATTTT
J gene: TRBJ2-3; D gene: TRBD2; clone size: -; V gene: TRBV7-2; CDR3 protein: CASTLRAGVTDTQYF; CDR3 DNA: TGTGCCAGCACTCTAAGGGCGGGAGTCACAGATACGCAGTATTTT
J gene: TRBJ1-1; D gene: TRBD1; clone size: -; V gene: TRBV27; CDR3 protein: CASSWDRGQEAFF; CDR3 DNA: TGTGCCAGCAGTTGGGACAGGGGTCAAGAAGCTTTCTTT
J gene: TRBJ2-3; D gene: TRBD2; clone size: -; V gene: TRBV20-1; CDR3 protein: CSATSGEGLPDTQYF; CDR3 DNA: TGCAGTGCCACCAGCGGGGAGGGCCTGCCAGATACGCAGTATTTT
J gene: TRBJ1-2; D gene: TRBD1; clone size: -; V gene: TRBV7-3; CDR3 protein: CASSLEGGRAELHGYTF; CDR3 DNA: TGTGCCAGCAGCTTAGAAGGGGGCAGGGCCGAACTTCATGGCTACACCTTC
J gene: TRBJ1-2; D gene: TRBD1; clone size: -; V gene: TRBV3-1; CDR3 protein: CASSGTGAIRYAF; CDR3 DNA: TGTGCCAGCAGCGGGACAGGGGCTATTCGCTACGCCTTC
J gene: TRBJ2-7; D gene: -; clone size: -; V gene: TRBV29-1; CDR3 protein: CSVSTGFGDEQYF; CDR3 DNA: TGCAGCGTGTCAACCGGGTTCGGGGACGAGCAGTACTTC
J gene: TRBJ2-7; D gene: -; clone size: -; V gene: TRBV4-1; CDR3 protein: CASSQDPLPGGQQYF; CDR3 DNA: TGCGCCAGCAGCCAGGACCCGCTGCCTGGGGGACAGCAGTACTTC
J gene: TRBJ2-3; D gene: -; clone size: -; V gene: TRBV5-1; CDR3 protein: CASNKENGDTQYF; CDR3 DNA: TGCGCCAGCAACAAGGAGAACGGAGATACGCAGTATTTT
J gene: TRBJ1-2; D gene: -; clone size: -; V gene: TRBV5-1; CDR3 protein: CASSLHDATWVGGNYGYTF; CDR3 DNA: TGCGCCAGCAGCTTGCACGATGCGACATGGGTTGGGGGAAACTATGGCTACACCTTC
J gene: TRBJ2-7; D gene: TRBD2; clone size: -; V gene: TRBV7-2; CDR3 protein: CASLRLAGSYEQYF; CDR3 DNA: TGTGCCAGCTTAAGACTAGCGGGGTCCTACGAGCAGTACTTC
J gene: TRBJ2-1; D gene: TRBD1; clone size: few; V gene: TRBV5-5; CDR3 protein: CASSFAGTGHLNEQFF; CDR3 DNA: TGTGCCAGCAGCTTCGCCGGGACAGGGCATTTGAATGAGCAGTTCTTC
J gene: TRBJ2-7; D gene: TRBD2; clone size: -; V gene: TRBV5-1; CDR3 protein: CAGSHPGTSATYEQYF; CDR3 DNA: TGCGCCGGCAGCCATCCCGGGACTAGCGCGACCTACGAGCAGTACTTC
J gene: TRBJ2-7; D gene: TRBD2; clone size: few; V gene: TRBV20-1; CDR3 protein: CSAGLAGGRYEQYF; CDR3 DNA: TGCAGTGCAGGACTAGCGGGAGGACGCTACGAGCAGTACTTC
J gene: TRBJ2-7; D gene: -; clone size: -; V gene: TRBV27; CDR3 protein: CASSFSLGPLTHEQYF; CDR3 DNA: TGTGCCAGCAGTTTCAGTTTGGGCCCTTTGACCCACGAGCAGTACTTC
J gene: TRBJ2-5; D gene: TRBD1; clone size: few; V gene: TRBV2; CDR3 protein: CASRDRDRGQETQYF; CDR3 DNA: TGTGCCAGCAGGGACCGGGACAGGGGGCAAGAGACCCAGTACTTC
J gene: TRBJ2-1; D gene: TRBD1; clone size: few; V gene: TRBV3-1; CDR3 protein: CASSQEGEGADNEQFF; CDR3 DNA: TGTGCCAGCAGCCAAGAAGGCGAGGGGGCGGACAATGAGCAGTTCTTC